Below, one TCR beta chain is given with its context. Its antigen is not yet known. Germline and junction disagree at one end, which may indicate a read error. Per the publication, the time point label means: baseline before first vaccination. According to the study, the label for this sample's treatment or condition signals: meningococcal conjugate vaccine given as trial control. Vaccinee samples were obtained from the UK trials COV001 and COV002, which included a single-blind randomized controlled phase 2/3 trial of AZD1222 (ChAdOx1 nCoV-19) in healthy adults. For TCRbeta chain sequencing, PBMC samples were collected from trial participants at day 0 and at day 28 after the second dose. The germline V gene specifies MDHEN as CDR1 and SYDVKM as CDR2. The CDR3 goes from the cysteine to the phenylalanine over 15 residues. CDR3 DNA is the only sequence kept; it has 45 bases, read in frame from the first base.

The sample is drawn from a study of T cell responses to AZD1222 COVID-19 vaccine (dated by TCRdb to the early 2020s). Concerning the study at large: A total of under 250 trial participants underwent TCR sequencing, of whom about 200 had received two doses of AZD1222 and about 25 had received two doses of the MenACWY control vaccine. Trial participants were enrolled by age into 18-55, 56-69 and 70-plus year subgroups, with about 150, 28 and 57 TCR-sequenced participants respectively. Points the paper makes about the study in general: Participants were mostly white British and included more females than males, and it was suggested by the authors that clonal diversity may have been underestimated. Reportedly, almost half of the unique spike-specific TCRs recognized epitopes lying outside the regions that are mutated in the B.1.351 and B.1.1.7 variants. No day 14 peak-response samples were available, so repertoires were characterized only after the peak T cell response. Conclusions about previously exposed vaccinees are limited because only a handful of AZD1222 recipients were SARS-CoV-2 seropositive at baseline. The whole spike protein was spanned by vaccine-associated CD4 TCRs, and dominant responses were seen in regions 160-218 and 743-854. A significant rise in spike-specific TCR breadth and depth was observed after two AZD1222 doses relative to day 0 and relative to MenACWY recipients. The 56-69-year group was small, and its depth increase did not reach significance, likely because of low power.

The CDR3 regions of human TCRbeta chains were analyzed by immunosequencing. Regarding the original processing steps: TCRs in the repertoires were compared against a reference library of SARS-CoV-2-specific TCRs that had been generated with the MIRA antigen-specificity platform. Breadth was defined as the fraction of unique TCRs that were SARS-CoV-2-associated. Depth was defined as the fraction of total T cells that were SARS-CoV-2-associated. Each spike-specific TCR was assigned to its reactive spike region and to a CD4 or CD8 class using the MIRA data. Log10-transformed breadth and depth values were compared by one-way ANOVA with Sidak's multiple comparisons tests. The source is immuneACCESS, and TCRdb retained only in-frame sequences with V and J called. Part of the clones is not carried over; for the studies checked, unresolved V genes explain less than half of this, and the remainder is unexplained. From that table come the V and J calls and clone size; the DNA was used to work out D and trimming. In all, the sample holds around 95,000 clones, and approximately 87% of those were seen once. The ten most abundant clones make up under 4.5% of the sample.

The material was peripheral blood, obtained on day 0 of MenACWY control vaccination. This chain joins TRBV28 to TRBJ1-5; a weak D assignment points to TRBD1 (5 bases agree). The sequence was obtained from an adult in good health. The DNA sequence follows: TGTGCCAGCAGTCTATGGGTACCAGGGAATCAGCCCCAGCATTTT. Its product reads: CASSLWVPGNQPQHF.